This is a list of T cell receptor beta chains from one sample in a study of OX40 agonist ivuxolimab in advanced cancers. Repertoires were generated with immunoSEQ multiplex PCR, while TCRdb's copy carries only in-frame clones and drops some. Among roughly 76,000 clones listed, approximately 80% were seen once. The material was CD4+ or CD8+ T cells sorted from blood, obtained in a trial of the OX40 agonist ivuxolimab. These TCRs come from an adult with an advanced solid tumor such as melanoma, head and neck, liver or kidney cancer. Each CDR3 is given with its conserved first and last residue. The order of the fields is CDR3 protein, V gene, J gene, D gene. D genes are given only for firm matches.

CATSRAFEKLFF	TRBV15	TRBJ1-4	NA
CASSGQGAREQYF	TRBV2	TRBJ2-7	TRBD1
CASSLDGNEQFF	TRBV7-9	TRBJ2-1	NA
CASSFGGLLTEAFF	TRBV28	TRBJ1-1	NA
CASSSIAGGLTGELFF	TRBV6-6	TRBJ2-2	TRBD2
CASSRYNQPQHF	TRBV2	TRBJ1-5	NA
CASSFRQNTGELFF	TRBV7-6	TRBJ2-2	NA
CASSERATSPNYGYTF	TRBV2	TRBJ1-2	NA
CASSHHEDTGELFF	TRBV7-2	TRBJ2-2	NA
CASSLMVVGPYEQYF	TRBV5-5	TRBJ2-7	NA
CASSFQGGTEYEQYF	TRBV7-3	TRBJ2-7	NA
CAIPFSQGNTEAFF	TRBV6-1	TRBJ1-1	NA
CASGSKNLNTEAFF	TRBV6-1	TRBJ1-1	NA
CASSLGVFYEQYF	TRBV28	TRBJ2-7	NA
CASTVRQDTGELFF	TRBV9	TRBJ2-2	NA
CASNRQGYEQYF	TRBV28	NA	TRBD1
CASSKPGKAGYTF	TRBV19	TRBJ1-2	NA
CASSQNPRRETQYF	TRBV5-1	TRBJ2-5	NA
CASSVGRNEQFF	TRBV9	TRBJ2-1	NA
CASSHQRGEQFF	TRBV19	TRBJ2-1	NA
CASSMWGPDTEAFF	TRBV19	TRBJ1-1	NA
CASSQDGVGLTDTQYF	TRBV4-2	TRBJ2-3	NA
CASSLRQYTEAFF	TRBV7-9	TRBJ1-1	NA
CASSLEPRETQYF	TRBV7-2	TRBJ2-5	NA
CASSVPLQGASTEAFF	TRBV2	TRBJ1-1	TRBD1
CASSAEPQGADDTEAFF	TRBV11-2	TRBJ1-1	NA
CASSLLQGRTGELFF	TRBV28	TRBJ2-2	NA
CASSDLTENTEAFF	TRBV10-1	TRBJ1-1	NA
CASSLGSPGELFF	TRBV6-5	TRBJ2-2	NA
CASSSGQAWGYTF	TRBV4-2	TRBJ1-2	TRBD1
CASSFSSYGYTF	TRBV5-1	TRBJ1-2	NA
CASSKRSRANSGNTIYF	TRBV5-6	TRBJ1-3	NA
CASRGDRTPTGELFF	TRBV2	TRBJ2-2	NA
CASRVVHPGGNQNTEAFF	TRBV27	TRBJ1-1	NA
CASSTDGYEQYF	TRBV19	TRBJ2-7	NA
CASSFIEVGAGELFF	TRBV5-6	TRBJ2-2	NA
CASSLLAGDFKFF	TRBV28	TRBJ2-1	TRBD2